One sample yielded the 12 T cell receptor beta chains listed below, sequenced in a study of blood T cells in healthy people across ages. Alongside a J-beta primer mix, a sample-barcoded 5' primer served in a second PCR lasting roughly 7 to 11 cycles. MiXCR, applied by TCRdb to the 5' RACE reads, yields one record per CDR3 protein. Of about 1.4 million distinct CDR3 sequences in the sample, roughly 64% were seen once. Source material: blood. These receptors were collected from a young man in good health.

This clonotype was picked up a small number of times. This chain joins TRBV20-1 and TRBJ2-7; no clear D gene. V lost 1 base to trimming and J lost 3 bases, with 7 bases between them. Germline values: CDR1 DFQATT, CDR2 SNEGSKA (reference sequence). The CDR3 is 12 residues long. CDR3 protein: CSARGPIYEQYF. CDR3 sequence (DNA): TGCAGTGCTAGAGGGCCAATCTACGAGCAGTACTTC.

For this clonotype: Given a much more abundant clone one base away, this may be a read error. V and J are TRBV7-2 and TRBJ2-7, with a tentative D call TRBD2 (5 bases). V was trimmed by 4 bases and J by 4 bases, leaving 8 bases between them. The germline gives CDR1 SGHTA, CDR2 FQGNSA. The CDR3 contains 12 residues. CDR3 residues: CASSSAEYEQYF. CDR3 DNA: TGTGCCAGCAGCTCAGCGGAGTACGAGCAGTACTTC.

This clonotype was seen only once. The rearrangement links TRBV3-1 to TRBJ1-5; no firm D call. Trimming pared 0 bases from V and 9 bases from J, leaving 6 bases between. CDR1 LGHDT and CDR2 YNNKEL come from the germline V gene (reference sequence). The CDR3 contains 12 residues. The CDR3 coding sequence is TGTGCCAGCAGCCAAGATTCACGGCCCCAGCATTTT. Translating gives CASSQDSRPQHF. The entire variable domain, with the rest obtained from reference TRBV3-1 and TRBJ1-5, is as follows: DTAVSQTPKYLVTQMGNDKSIKCEQNLGHDTMYWYKQDSKKFLKIMFSYNNKELIINETVPNRFSPKSPDKAHLNLHINSLELGDSAVYFCASSQDSRPQHFGDGTRLSIL.

The genes are TRBV12-3 or TRBV12-4 and TRBJ2-3, with 9 bases aligning to TRBD1. V dropped 0 bases and J dropped 2; count of bases not matched to a gene: 9. The CDR3 is 18 amino acids. CDR3 coding DNA: TGTGCCAGCAGTTTAGCTGGGGGCTGGGACAGGGCCACAGATACGCAGTATTTT. As protein: CASSLAGGWDRATDTQYF.

This clonotype was counted a few times. This chain joins TRBV27 and TRBJ2-1; TRBD2 aligns across 13 bases. Germline CDR1 is MNHEY and CDR2 is SMNVEV (reference sequence). The CDR3 totals 16 residues. With V trimmed by 6 bases and J by 10 bases, 12 bases remained unmatched. Here the CDR3 DNA reads TGTGCCAGCAGCCCTGTACTAGCGGGGGGGCCGCACGAGCAGTTCTTC. This codes for CASSPVLAGGPHEQFF.

This clonotype was found a few times. The rearrangement joins TRBV12-3 or TRBV12-4 to TRBJ2-7; TRBD2 matches 8 bases. The V segment lost 3 bases and the J segment 1 base; nucleotides outside the gene matches: 11. The length of the CDR3 is 17 residues. CDR3 bases: TGTGCCAGCAGTTTTCAGAGGTCCGGGGGGGTTTCCTACGAGCAGTACTTC. Its translation: CASSFQRSGGVSYEQYF.

DNA of the CDR3: TGCGCCAGCAGCCAAGACGGACTAGCGGGAGCGCTTGAGCAGTTCTTC. It translates to CASSQDGLAGALEQFF. This chain links TRBV4-1 with TRBJ2-1; TRBD2 matches 13 bases. Germline V gene data show CDR1 as MGHRA and CDR2 as YSYEKL. V shed 0 bases and J 9 bases; nucleotides not matched to a gene: 5. The CDR3 loop spans 16 amino acids.

The genes are TRBV4-1 and TRBJ1-1; D unclear. Germline CDR1 reads MGHRA; CDR2 reads YSYEKL. The CDR3 has 14 amino acids. Deletions cut 4 bases from V and 1 base from J, with 10 bases between. The CDR3 here is CASSLDQKNTEAFF. In DNA form, the CDR3 reads TGCGCCAGCAGCCTCGATCAGAAGAACACTGAAGCTTTCTTT.

As to this clonotype: At one boundary the junction diverges from the germline segment, which might be a read error. The chain employs TRBV18 and TRBJ2-5; the D is unclear. The CDR3 spans 13 residues. CDR1 and CDR2 (germline): KGHSH, LQKENI. CDR3 in amino acids: CTSSPAPQETQYF. CDR3 nucleotide sequence: TGTACCAGCTCACCAGCCCCCCAAGAGACCCAGTACTTC.

In this sample, this clonotype turned up many times. The CDR3 region has the DNA TGCAGTGCTAGGGGACTAGCGCTGGCCTACGAGCAGTACTTC. This translates into CSARGLALAYEQYF. J is TRBJ2-7 and V is TRBV20-1, with TRBD2 identical over 10 bases. CDR3 length: 14 residues. The germline V gene encodes CDR1 DFQATT and CDR2 SNEGSKA (reference sequence). V gave up 3 bases and J gave up 2 bases; unmatched junction bases: 4.

The rearrangement joins TRBV7-2 to TRBJ1-5, with 8 bases that match TRBD1. Germline V gene lookup returns CDR1 SGHTA and CDR2 FQGNSA. V lost 2 bases and J lost 4; bases outside the gene matches: 4. This CDR3 has 15 amino acids. The CDR3 DNA follows: TGTGCCAGCAGCTTATTCCGGACAGGGAATCAGCCCCAGCATTTT. Amino acids: CASSLFRTGNQPQHF.

The V call is TRBV25-1, the J call TRBJ1-4; TRBD1 might be the D (6 bases). Trimming shortened V by 3 bases and J by 0 bases, and 14 bases separated the two germline ends. Germline assignment: CDR1 MGHDK and CDR2 SYGVNS. This CDR3 has 17 residues. The CDR3: CASSDSSRQATNEKLFF. CDR3 coding DNA: TGTGCCAGCAGTGATTCCTCCCGACAGGCAACTAATGAAAAACTGTTTTTT.